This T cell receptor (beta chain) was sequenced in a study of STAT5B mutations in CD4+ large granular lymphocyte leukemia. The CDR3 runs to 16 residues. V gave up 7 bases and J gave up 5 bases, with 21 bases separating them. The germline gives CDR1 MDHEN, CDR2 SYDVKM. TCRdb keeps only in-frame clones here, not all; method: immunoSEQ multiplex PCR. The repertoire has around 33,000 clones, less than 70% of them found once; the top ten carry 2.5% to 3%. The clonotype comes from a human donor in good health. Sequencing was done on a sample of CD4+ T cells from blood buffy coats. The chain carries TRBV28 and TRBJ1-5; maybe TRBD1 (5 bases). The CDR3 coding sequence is TGTGCCAGCAATCCCCTAAGCCAGGGAAGGCATCAGCCCCAGCATTTT. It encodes CASNPLSQGRHQPQHF.